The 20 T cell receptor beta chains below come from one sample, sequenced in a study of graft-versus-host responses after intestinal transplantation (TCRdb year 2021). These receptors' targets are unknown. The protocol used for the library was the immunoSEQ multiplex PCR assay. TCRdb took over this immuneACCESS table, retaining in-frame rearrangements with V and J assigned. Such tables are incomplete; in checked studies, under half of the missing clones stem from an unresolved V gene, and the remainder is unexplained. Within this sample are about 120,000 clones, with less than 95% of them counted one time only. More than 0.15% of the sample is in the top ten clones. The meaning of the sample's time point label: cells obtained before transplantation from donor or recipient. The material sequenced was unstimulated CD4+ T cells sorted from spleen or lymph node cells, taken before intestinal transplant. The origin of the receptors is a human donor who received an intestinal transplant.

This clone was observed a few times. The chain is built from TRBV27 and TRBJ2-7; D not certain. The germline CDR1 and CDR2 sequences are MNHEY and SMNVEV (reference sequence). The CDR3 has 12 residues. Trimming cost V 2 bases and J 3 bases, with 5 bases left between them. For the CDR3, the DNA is TGTGCCAGCAGTTTAAGAGGCTACGAGCAGTACTTC. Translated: CASSLRGYEQYF.

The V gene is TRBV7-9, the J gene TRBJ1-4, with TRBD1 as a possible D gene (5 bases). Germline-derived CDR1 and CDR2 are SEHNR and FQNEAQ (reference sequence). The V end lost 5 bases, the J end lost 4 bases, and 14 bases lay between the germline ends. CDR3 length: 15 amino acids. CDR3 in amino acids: CASSRRGLINEKLFF. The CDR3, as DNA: TGTGCCAGCAGCCGAAGGGGCCTTATTAATGAAAAACTGTTTTTT.

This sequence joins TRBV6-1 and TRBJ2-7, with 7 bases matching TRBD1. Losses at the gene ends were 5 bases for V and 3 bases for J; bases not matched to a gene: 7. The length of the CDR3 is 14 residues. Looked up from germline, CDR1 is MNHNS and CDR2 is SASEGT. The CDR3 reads CASSLTGTLYEQYF. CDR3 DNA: TGTGCCAGCAGTTTGACAGGGACCCTCTACGAGCAGTACTTC.

The CDR3 region has the DNA TGTGCCAGCAGCAGTCTAGCGGGGGCGCCTCACCAAGAGACCCAGTACTTC. Translation: CASSSLAGAPHQETQYF. The chain is built from TRBV7-6 and TRBJ2-5, with 10 positions matching TRBD2. V was pared by 5 bases and J by 0 bases, with 9 bases of the junction left unmatched. This CDR3 is built from 17 residues. CDR1 SGHVS and CDR2 FNYEAQ come from the germline V gene.

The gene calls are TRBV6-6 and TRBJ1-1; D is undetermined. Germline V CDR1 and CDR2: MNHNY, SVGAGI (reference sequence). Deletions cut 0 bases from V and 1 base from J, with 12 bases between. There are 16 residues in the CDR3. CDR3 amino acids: CASSYSVFQRNTEAFF. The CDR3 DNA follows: TGTGCCAGCAGTTACTCGGTATTCCAGCGGAACACTGAAGCTTTCTTT.

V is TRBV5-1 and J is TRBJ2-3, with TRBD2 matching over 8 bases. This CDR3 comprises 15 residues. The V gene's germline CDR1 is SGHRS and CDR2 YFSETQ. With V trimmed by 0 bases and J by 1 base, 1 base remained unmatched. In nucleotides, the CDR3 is TGCGCCAGCAGCTTGGAAGCGGGGGGCACAGATACGCAGTATTTT. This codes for CASSLEAGGTDTQYF.

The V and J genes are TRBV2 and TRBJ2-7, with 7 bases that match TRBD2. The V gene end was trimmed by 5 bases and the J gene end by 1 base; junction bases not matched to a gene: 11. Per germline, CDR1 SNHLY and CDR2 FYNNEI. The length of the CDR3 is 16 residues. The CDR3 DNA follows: TGTGCCAGCAGTAACCCCTGGGGGGGGAGGTCCTACGAGCAGTACTTC. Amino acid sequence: CASSNPWGGRSYEQYF.

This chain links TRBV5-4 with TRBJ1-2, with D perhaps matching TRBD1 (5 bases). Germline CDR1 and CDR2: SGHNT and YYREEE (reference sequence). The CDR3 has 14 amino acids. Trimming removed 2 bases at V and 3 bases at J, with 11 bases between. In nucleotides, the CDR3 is TGTGCCAGCAGCTTTGGGACTACTGACTATGGCTACACCTTC. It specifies CASSFGTTDYGYTF.

The CDR3 nucleotides read TGTGCCAGCAGCCCACGGGGAGGCGGATACAATGAGCAGTTCTTC. Residues: CASSPRGGGYNEQFF. The chain recombines TRBV5-4 with TRBJ2-1; a possible D gene is TRBD2 (6 bases). Germline V gene data show CDR1 as SGHNT and CDR2 as YYREEE (reference sequence). This CDR3 has 15 amino acids. Trimming pared 4 bases from V and 4 bases from J, leaving 15 bases between. Looking up the rest from reference TRBV5-4 and TRBJ2-1 gives the full variable domain: ETGVTQSPTHLIKTRGQQVTLRCSSQSGHNTVSWYQQALGQGPQFIFQYYREEENGRGNFPPRFSGLQFPNYSSELNVNALELDDSALYLCASSPRGGGYNEQFFGPGTRLTVL.

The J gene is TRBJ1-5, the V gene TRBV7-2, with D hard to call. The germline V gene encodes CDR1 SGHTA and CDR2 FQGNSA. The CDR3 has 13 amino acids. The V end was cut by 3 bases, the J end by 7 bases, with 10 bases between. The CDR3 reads CASSFSREQPQHF. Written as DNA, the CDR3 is TGTGCCAGCAGCTTCTCAAGGGAGCAGCCCCAGCATTTT.

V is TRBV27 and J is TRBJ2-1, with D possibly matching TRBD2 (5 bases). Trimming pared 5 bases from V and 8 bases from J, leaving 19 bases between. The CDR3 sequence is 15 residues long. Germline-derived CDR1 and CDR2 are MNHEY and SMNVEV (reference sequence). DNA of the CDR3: TGTGCCAGCAGTCCCGGACGGAGGCGGTTGGATGAGCAGTTCTTC. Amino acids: CASSPGRRRLDEQFF.

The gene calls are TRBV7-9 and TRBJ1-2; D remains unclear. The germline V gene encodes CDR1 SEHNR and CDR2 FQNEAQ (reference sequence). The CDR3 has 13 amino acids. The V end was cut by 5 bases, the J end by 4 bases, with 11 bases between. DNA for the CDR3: TGTGCCAGCAGCCTCCTAGGCAGCTATGGCTACACCTTC. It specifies CASSLLGSYGYTF.

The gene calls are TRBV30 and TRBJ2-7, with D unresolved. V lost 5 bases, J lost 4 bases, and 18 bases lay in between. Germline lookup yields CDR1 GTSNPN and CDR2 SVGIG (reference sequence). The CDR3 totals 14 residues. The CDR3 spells CAWARLGVAYEQYF. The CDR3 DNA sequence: TGTGCCTGGGCCCGCCTAGGCGTCGCTTACGAGCAGTACTTC.

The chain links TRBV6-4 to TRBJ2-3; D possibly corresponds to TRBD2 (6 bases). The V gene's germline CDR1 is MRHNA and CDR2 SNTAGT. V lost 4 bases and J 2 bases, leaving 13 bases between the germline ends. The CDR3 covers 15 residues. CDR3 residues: CASSGPGRITDTQYF. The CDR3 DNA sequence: TGTGCCAGCAGTGGCCCAGGGAGGATCACAGATACGCAGTATTTT.

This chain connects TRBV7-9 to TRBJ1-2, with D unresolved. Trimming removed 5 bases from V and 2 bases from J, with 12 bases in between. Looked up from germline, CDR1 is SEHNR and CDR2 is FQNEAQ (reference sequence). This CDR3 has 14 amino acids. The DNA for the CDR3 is TGTGCCAGCAGCGCTTTACAAAAAAACTATGGCTACACCTTC. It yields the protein CASSALQKNYGYTF.

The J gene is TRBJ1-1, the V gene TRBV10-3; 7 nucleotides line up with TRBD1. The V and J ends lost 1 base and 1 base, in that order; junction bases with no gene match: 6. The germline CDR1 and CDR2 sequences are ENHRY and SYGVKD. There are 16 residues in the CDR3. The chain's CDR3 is CAISEFRGTGNTEAFF. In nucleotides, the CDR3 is TGTGCCATCAGTGAGTTCAGGGGGACGGGGAACACTGAAGCTTTCTTT.

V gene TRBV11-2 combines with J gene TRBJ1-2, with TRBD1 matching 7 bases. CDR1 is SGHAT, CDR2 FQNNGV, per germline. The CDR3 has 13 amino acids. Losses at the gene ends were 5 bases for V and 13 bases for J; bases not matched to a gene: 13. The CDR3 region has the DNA TGTGCCAGCAGCCAGGCCGCCCCGACAGGGTGCACCTTC. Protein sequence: CASSQAAPTGCTF.

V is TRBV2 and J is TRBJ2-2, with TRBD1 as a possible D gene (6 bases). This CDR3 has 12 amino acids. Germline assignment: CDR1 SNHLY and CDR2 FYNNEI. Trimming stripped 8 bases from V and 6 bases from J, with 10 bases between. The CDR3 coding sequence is TGTGCCAGCGTACAGGGTGCCGGGGAGCTGTTTTTT. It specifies CASVQGAGELFF.

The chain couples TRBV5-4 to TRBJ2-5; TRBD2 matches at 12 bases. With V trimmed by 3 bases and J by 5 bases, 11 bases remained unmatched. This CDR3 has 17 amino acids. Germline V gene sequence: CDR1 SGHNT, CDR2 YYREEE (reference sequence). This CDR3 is CASSSLPSGGARETQYF. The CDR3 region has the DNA TGTGCCAGCAGCTCACTCCCTAGCGGGGGGGCGAGGGAGACCCAGTACTTC.

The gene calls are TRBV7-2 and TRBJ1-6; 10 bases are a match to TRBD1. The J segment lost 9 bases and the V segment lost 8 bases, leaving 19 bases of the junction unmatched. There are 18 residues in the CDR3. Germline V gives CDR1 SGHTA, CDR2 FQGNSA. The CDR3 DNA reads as TGTGCCAGCTGCAGAGGGACAGGGGTCTACTTGGCCGGTTCACCCCTCCACTTT. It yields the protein CASCRGTGVYLAGSPLHF.